These 31 T cell receptor beta chains were all obtained from the same sample, sequenced in a study of blood T cell repertoires in COVID-19. Sequencing used immunoSEQ multiplex PCR; TCRdb keeps in-frame clones, though not all of them. The sample includes roughly 110,000 clones, around 80% of them seen just once. The sequencing sample was made of peripheral blood. The receptors come from a woman between 65 and 79 years old with acute or convalescent COVID-19.

This sequence joins TRBV11-2 and TRBJ2-3; TRBD1 matches at 9 bases. Germline V CDR1 and CDR2: SGHAT, FQNNGV. V shed 2 bases and J 4 bases; nucleotides not matched to a gene: 4. This CDR3 is 15 amino acids long. CDR3 in DNA: TGTGCCAGCAGCTTAAAGGGGGACAGGGCAGATACGCAGTATTTT. It codes for CASSLKGDRADTQYF.

This chain links TRBV9 with TRBJ2-7, with 13 positions matching TRBD2. This CDR3 is 15 amino acids long. Per the germline V gene, CDR1 is SGDLS and CDR2 is YYNGEE. V was pared by 3 bases and J by 4 bases, with 4 bases of the junction left unmatched. Written as DNA, the CDR3 is TGTGCCAGCAGCGCTGGGACTAGCGGGACATACGAGCAGTACTTC. Its translation: CASSAGTSGTYEQYF.

The chain combines TRBV12-3 or TRBV12-4 with TRBJ2-7, with D perhaps TRBD2 (5 bases). The CDR3 loop spans 13 amino acids. V was cut by 1 base and J by 4 bases, with 8 bases left in between. The CDR3 DNA follows: TGTGCCAGCAGTTTAGGTAGAGGGTACGAGCAGTACTTC. It encodes CASSLGRGYEQYF.

The chain recombines TRBV6-5 with TRBJ2-7; a possible D gene is TRBD2 (5 bases). Trimming removed 7 bases at V and 2 bases at J, with 15 bases between. Germline V gives CDR1 MNHEY, CDR2 SVGAGI. The CDR3 length is 14 residues. The CDR3: CASIESGKPYEQYF. The CDR3 nucleotides read TGTGCCAGCATCGAGTCCGGGAAGCCCTACGAGCAGTACTTC.

The V call is TRBV5-1, the J call TRBJ1-2, with D possibly TRBD1 on 5 matching bases. Deletions cut 4 bases from V and 8 bases from J, with 21 bases between. This CDR3 has 15 residues. Germline loops: CDR1 SGHRS, CDR2 YFSETQ. The CDR3 DNA sequence: TGCGCCAGCAGCGCTCAAACAGGCGGATCAGAGGGCTACACCTTC. Translated: CASSAQTGGSEGYTF.

This chain uses TRBV2 with TRBJ1-5; the match to TRBD1 covers 10 bases. The CDR3 consists of 16 residues. With V trimmed by 1 base and J by 1 base, 1 base remained unmatched. Germline values: CDR1 SNHLY, CDR2 FYNNEI. Written as DNA, the CDR3 is TGTGCCAGCAGTGAAGGGACAGGGGGGAGCAATCAGCCCCAGCATTTT. As protein: CASSEGTGGSNQPQHF.

This clone was observed once. The chain joins TRBV19 to TRBJ1-4; 7 nucleotides line up with TRBD1. The J segment lost 8 bases and the V segment lost 7 bases, leaving 10 bases of the junction unmatched. Germline CDR1 reads LNHDA; CDR2 reads SQIVND (reference sequence). CDR3 length equals 14 residues. The CDR3 DNA reads TGTGCCAGTAATCGGAGGGGGCTGGGGGAAAAACTGTTTTTT. This sequence encodes CASNRRGLGEKLFF.

This clone has only a few counts. V is TRBV7-2 and J is TRBJ2-2; D is perhaps TRBD1 (5 bases). CDR3 length: 17 residues. Germline V gene lookup returns CDR1 SGHTA and CDR2 FQGNSA. The V end lost 1 base, the J end lost 6 bases, and 18 bases lay between the germline ends. The CDR3 DNA reads as TGTGCCAGCAGCTTAGGGTTTACAGGACCTTCTGCCGGGGAGCTGTTTTTT. Amino acid sequence: CASSLGFTGPSAGELFF.

The rearrangement joins TRBV28 to TRBJ2-3; 7 positions match TRBD2. From germline, CDR1 is MDHEN and CDR2 SYDVKM. This CDR3 has 15 residues. V shed 1 base and J 1 base; nucleotides not matched to a gene: 2. CDR3 sequence reads: CASSLFGGGTDTQYF. CDR3 DNA sequence: TGTGCCAGCAGTTTATTTGGGGGGGGCACAGATACGCAGTATTTT. Full variable domain (outside the CDR3, taken from reference TRBV28 and TRBJ2-3): DVKVTQSSRYLVKRTGEKVFLECVQDMDHENMFWYRQDPGLGLRLIYFSYDVKMKEKGDIPEGYSVSREKKERFSLILESASTNQTSMYLCASSLFGGGTDTQYFGPGTRLTVL.

This chain joins TRBV3-1 (or the pseudogene TRBV3-2) and TRBJ2-1, with 9 bases lining up with TRBD2. From germline, CDR1 is LGHDT and CDR2 YNNKEL (reference sequence). This CDR3 spans 16 amino acids. J lost 2 bases, V lost 6 bases, and 8 bases had no gene match. The CDR3 DNA is TGTGCCAGCAGTCCGAGTAGCGGGAGTCCCTACAATGAGCAGTTCTTC. The encoded protein is CASSPSSGSPYNEQFF.

This clone was counted once. This sequence joins TRBV5-1 and TRBJ1-1; TRBD1 is a possible D gene (6 bases). V lost 4 bases to trimming and J lost 5 bases, with 27 bases between them. This CDR3 contains 18 residues. Germline CDR1 and CDR2: SGHRS and YFSETQ. The CDR3 sequence: CASSPRVGSQGLWTEAFF. In DNA, the CDR3 is TGCGCCAGCAGCCCCCGGGTGGGTTCACAGGGTCTTTGGACTGAAGCTTTCTTT.

The genes are TRBV27 and TRBJ1-5; D unclear. V lost 5 bases to trimming and J lost 6 bases, with 11 bases between them. The CDR3 runs to 13 residues. Germline CDR1 and CDR2: MNHEY and SMNVEV (reference sequence). As DNA, the CDR3 is TGTGCCAGCAGTGACGACGGGGTTCAGCCCCAGCATTTT. It encodes CASSDDGVQPQHF.

The chain carries TRBV29-1 and TRBJ2-1; a weak D match, TRBD2 (6 bases). Trimming left V 5 bases short and J 4 bases short, with 15 bases between. This CDR3 region has 14 residues. Germline V gene lookup returns CDR1 SQVTM and CDR2 ANQGSEA. The CDR3, as DNA: TGCAGCGTTCAGGTGCTAAGCGGGTACAATGAGCAGTTCTTC. This gives the protein CSVQVLSGYNEQFF.

The J gene is TRBJ1-2, the V gene TRBV5-4; no definite D call. Trimming removed 2 bases from V and 5 bases from J, with 4 bases in between. The CDR3 has 11 amino acids. CDR1 and CDR2 (germline): SGHNT, YYREEE (reference sequence). As DNA, the CDR3 is TGTGCCAGCAGCTTTTCTTATGGCTACACCTTC. It translates to CASSFSYGYTF.

This clone was counted a few times. J is TRBJ1-1 and V is TRBV6-2 or TRBV6-3, with D uncertain. Germline V lookup: CDR1 MNHEY, CDR2 SVGEGT. The CDR3 loop spans 14 amino acids. The V end lost 6 bases, the J end lost 10 bases, and 21 bases lay between the germline ends. CDR3 bases: TGTGCCAGCAGCCCCTCAACGGGGTGGGAGGCAGCTTTCTTT. Amino acid sequence: CASSPSTGWEAAFF.

Concerning this clone: In the same sample, other DNA sequences code for this CDR3. V is TRBV7-7 and J is TRBJ2-5; D possibly corresponds to TRBD2 (6 bases). Germline-derived CDR1 and CDR2 are SSHAT and FNYEAQ (reference sequence). The CDR3 runs 14 residues. The V end was cut by 4 bases, the J end by 2 bases, with 11 bases between. CDR3 sequence reads: CASSSTGLQETQYF. CDR3 DNA sequence: TGTGCCAGCAGCTCGACGGGACTTCAAGAGACCCAGTACTTC.

In this sample, this clone turned up a few times. The chain uses TRBV7-9 and TRBJ1-1; D unresolved. The CDR3 runs 15 residues. Trimming took 3 bases from V and 4 from J, leaving 15 bases between them. Germline CDR1 and CDR2: SEHNR and FQNEAQ (reference sequence). The CDR3: CASSLVVGRGTEAFF. The CDR3, as DNA: TGTGCCAGCAGCTTGGTTGTCGGGAGAGGCACTGAAGCTTTCTTT.

This chain joins TRBV28 and TRBJ2-7; 7 nucleotides line up with TRBD2. The CDR3 is 15 residues long. CDR1 MDHEN and CDR2 SYDVKM come from the germline V gene. V trimming: 5 bases; J trimming: 3 bases; junction bases outside the gene matches: 10. CDR3 loop: CASSTVRGWGYEQYF. CDR3 DNA: TGTGCCAGCAGTACTGTGCGGGGGTGGGGCTACGAGCAGTACTTC.

This clone has just one count. The V gene is TRBV7-9, the J gene TRBJ2-7, with D maybe TRBD1 (6 bases). Germline V gene data show CDR1 as SEHNR and CDR2 as FQNEAQ (reference sequence). The CDR3 is 12 amino acids. V was shortened by 11 bases and J by 2 bases, with 13 bases between the two germline ends. The CDR3 DNA reads TGTGCCGGTCGGGGACAAACCTACGAGCAGTACTTC. Translation: CAGRGQTYEQYF.

The chain has TRBV3-1 (or the pseudogene TRBV3-2) and TRBJ1-5; D not certain. Trimming removed 0 bases at V and 7 bases at J, with 7 bases between. Germline assignment: CDR1 LGHDT and CDR2 YNNKEL (reference sequence). CDR3 size: 13 residues. The DNA of the CDR3 is TGTGCCAGCAGCCAAGACCAAAGCCAGCCCCAGCATTTT. Protein: CASSQDQSQPQHF.

The chain combines TRBV24-1 with TRBJ2-2; tentatively, D is TRBD1 (6 bases). Germline CDR1 KGHDR, CDR2 SFDVKD. The CDR3 covers 16 residues. V was clipped by 2 bases and J by 4 bases, with 13 bases between them. The CDR3 protein is CATSDWDTRGTGELFF. The CDR3 DNA is TGTGCCACCAGTGATTGGGACACCCGCGGCACCGGGGAGCTGTTTTTT.

The chain links TRBV10-3 to TRBJ1-6; tentatively, D is TRBD1 (5 bases). CDR1 ENHRY and CDR2 SYGVKD come from the germline V gene. Deletions cut 3 bases from V and 6 bases from J, with 12 bases between. The CDR3 sequence is 15 residues long. DNA of the CDR3: TGTGCCATCAGTGACAGTGGGGCGAGTAATTCACCCCTCCACTTT. Translated: CAISDSGASNSPLHF.

The genes are TRBV25-1 and TRBJ1-4; tentatively, D is TRBD1 (6 bases). Per germline, CDR1 MGHDK and CDR2 SYGVNS. V gave up 5 bases and J gave up 0 bases, with 13 bases separating them. The CDR3 runs 16 residues. The CDR3 bases are TGTGCCAGCAGTCCCCGGGGGGGCGCAACTAATGAAAAACTGTTTTTT. As protein: CASSPRGGATNEKLFF.

The genes are TRBV2 and TRBJ2-7, with a weak D call TRBD2 (6 bases). Germline CDR1 SNHLY, CDR2 FYNNEI. The V end was cut by 1 base, the J end by 6 bases, with 19 bases between. This CDR3 has 16 amino acids. CDR3 amino acids: CASSEEAGRSVPEQYF. The CDR3 coding sequence is TGTGCCAGCAGTGAAGAGGCCGGGAGATCGGTTCCCGAGCAGTACTTC.

The chain has TRBV19 and TRBJ1-1, with unresolved D. This CDR3 has 16 residues. CDR1 is LNHDA and CDR2 is SQIVND in the germline V gene (reference sequence). The V and J ends lost 4 bases and 2 bases respectively, with 17 bases between them. The CDR3 loop is CASSTPPRLVNTEAFF. DNA of the CDR3: TGTGCCAGTAGTACCCCCCCGCGACTGGTTAACACTGAAGCTTTCTTT.

The chain joins TRBV5-1 to TRBJ1-4; the D gene is possibly TRBD1 (6 bases). V was cut by 3 bases and J by 5 bases, with 17 bases left in between. This CDR3 has 16 residues. CDR1 SGHRS and CDR2 YFSETQ come from the germline V gene. CDR3 DNA sequence: TGCGCCAGCAGCTCGTCCACGGGACAAGCAAATGAAAAACTGTTTTTT. It translates to CASSSSTGQANEKLFF.

This chain uses TRBV6-4 with TRBJ2-3, with 13 bases that match TRBD2. The CDR3 sequence is 17 residues long. CDR1 MRHNA and CDR2 SNTAGT come from the germline V gene. Unmatched junction bases numbered 9, after V lost 7 bases and J lost 2 bases. CDR3 loop: CASTRPTSGGDTDTQYF. For the CDR3, the DNA is TGTGCCAGCACGCGCCCCACTAGCGGGGGGGACACAGATACGCAGTATTTT.

This chain links TRBV2 with TRBJ2-5; 8 bases align to TRBD1. The CDR3 contains 15 residues. CDR1 and CDR2 from the germline V gene are SNHLY and FYNNEI. The V and J ends lost 1 base and 1 base, in that order; junction bases with no gene match: 2. The chain's CDR3 is CASSEETGVQETQYF. CDR3 coding DNA: TGTGCCAGCAGTGAAGAGACAGGGGTCCAAGAGACCCAGTACTTC.

The genes are TRBV5-1 and TRBJ1-1; 8 nucleotides align to TRBD1. V was pared by 4 bases and J by 4 bases, with 9 bases of the junction left unmatched. The CDR3 length is 15 residues. In germline, CDR1 is SGHRS, CDR2 YFSETQ. CDR3 nucleotide sequence: TGCGCCAGCAGCCTGTCGACAGGGGCGGTCACTGAAGCTTTCTTT. It is translated as CASSLSTGAVTEAFF.

The V and J genes are TRBV10-2 and TRBJ1-2, with D possibly TRBD1 on 5 matching bases. The CDR3 runs to 11 residues. Looked up from germline, CDR1 is WSHSY and CDR2 is SAAADI. Trimming took off 4 bases at V and 6 bases at J, with 6 bases between the two ends. The chain's CDR3 is CASSVGDGYTF. In nucleotides, the CDR3 is TGCGCCAGCAGTGTAGGGGATGGCTACACCTTC.

J is TRBJ1-6 and V is TRBV6-1, with a tentative D call TRBD1 (6 bases). Germline CDR1 and CDR2: MNHNS and SASEGT. V lost 1 base to trimming and J lost 9 bases, with 13 bases between them. CDR3 length: 15 amino acids. The DNA for the CDR3 is TGTGCCAGCAGTGAAGATCCAGGGGTGGGTTCACCCCTCCACTTT. Translated: CASSEDPGVGSPLHF.